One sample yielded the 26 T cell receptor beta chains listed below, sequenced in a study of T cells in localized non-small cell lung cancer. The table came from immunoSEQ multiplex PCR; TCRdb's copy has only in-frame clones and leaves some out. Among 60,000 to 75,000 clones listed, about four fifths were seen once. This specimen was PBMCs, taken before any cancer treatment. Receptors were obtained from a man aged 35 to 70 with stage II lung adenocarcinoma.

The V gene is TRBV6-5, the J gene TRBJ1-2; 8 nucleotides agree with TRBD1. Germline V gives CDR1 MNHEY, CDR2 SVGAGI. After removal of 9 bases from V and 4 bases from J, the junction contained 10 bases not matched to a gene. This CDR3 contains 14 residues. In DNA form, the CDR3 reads TGTGCCAGTTACGAGACAGGGGCGTTCTATGGCTACACCTTC. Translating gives CASYETGAFYGYTF.

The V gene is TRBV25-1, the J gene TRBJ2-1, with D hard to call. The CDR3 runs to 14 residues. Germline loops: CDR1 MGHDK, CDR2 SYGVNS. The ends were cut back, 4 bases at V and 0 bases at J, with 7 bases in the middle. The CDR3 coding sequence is TGTGCCAGCAGTGGCGTTAGCTCCTACAATGAGCAGTTCTTC. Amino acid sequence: CASSGVSSYNEQFF.

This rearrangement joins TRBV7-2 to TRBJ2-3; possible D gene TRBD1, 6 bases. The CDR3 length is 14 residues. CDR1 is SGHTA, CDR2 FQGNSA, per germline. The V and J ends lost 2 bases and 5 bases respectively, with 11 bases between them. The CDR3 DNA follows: TGTGCCAGCAGCTTATCGAAGGGGGTAGATACGCAGTATTTT. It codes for CASSLSKGVDTQYF.

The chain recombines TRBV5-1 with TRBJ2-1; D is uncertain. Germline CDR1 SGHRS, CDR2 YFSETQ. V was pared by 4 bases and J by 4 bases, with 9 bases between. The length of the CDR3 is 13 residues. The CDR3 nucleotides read TGCGCCAGCAGCAGGAGTACTTACAATGAGCAGTTCTTC. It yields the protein CASSRSTYNEQFF.

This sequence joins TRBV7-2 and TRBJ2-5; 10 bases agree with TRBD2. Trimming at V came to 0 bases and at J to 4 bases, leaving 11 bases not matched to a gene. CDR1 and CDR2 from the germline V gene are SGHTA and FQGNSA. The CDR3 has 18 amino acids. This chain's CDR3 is CASSLAAGLAGESETQYF. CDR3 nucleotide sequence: TGTGCCAGCAGCTTAGCCGCGGGGCTAGCGGGAGAGTCAGAGACCCAGTACTTC.

The CDR3 is CASSVDPTTPTTNEKLFF. CDR3 coding DNA: TGTGCCAGCAGCGTAGACCCGACGACTCCGACAACTAATGAAAAACTGTTTTTT. This sequence joins TRBV9 and TRBJ1-4, with D unclear. The germline V gene has CDR1 SGDLS and CDR2 YYNGEE. This CDR3 is 18 amino acids long. V was cut by 0 bases and J by 0 bases, with 15 bases left in between.

CDR3 nucleotide sequence: TGTGCCAGCAGCTTCCGGGGAGCGAGGGGGCAGTACTTC. Encoded protein: CASSFRGARGQYF. V is TRBV13 and J is TRBJ2-7; tentatively, D is TRBD1 or TRBD2 (5 bases each). V was clipped by 3 bases and J by 9 bases, with 15 bases between them. This CDR3 has 13 residues. Germline V gives CDR1 PRHDT, CDR2 FYEKMQ (reference sequence).

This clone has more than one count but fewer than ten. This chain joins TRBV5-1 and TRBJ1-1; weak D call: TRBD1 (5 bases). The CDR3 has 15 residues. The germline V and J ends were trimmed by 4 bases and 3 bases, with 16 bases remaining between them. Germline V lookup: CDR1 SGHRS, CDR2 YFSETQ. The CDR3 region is CASSPAPGLDTEAFF. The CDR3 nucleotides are TGCGCCAGCAGCCCGGCCCCAGGGCTGGACACTGAAGCTTTCTTT.

CDR3 DNA sequence: TGTGCCAGCAGAAAGGGGGCTGAGGAAAAACTGTTTTTT. Translation gives CASRKGAEEKLFF. This chain links TRBV7-6 with TRBJ1-4; TRBD1 matches 7 bases. This CDR3 has 13 amino acids. The V and J ends lost 6 bases and 8 bases, in that order; junction bases with no gene match: 6. In germline, CDR1 is SGHVS, CDR2 FNYEAQ.

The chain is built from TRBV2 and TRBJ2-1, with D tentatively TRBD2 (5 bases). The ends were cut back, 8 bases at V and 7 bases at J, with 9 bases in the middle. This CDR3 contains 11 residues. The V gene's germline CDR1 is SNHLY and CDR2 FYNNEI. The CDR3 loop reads CASGRDNEQFF. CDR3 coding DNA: TGTGCCAGCGGCCGGGATAATGAGCAGTTCTTC.

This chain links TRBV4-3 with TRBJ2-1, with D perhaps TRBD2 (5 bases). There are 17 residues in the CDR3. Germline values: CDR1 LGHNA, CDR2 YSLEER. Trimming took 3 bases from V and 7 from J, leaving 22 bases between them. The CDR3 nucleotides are TGCGCCAGCAGCCAGACCCACGCAGTCGCCGGGAATAATGAGCAGTTCTTC. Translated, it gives CASSQTHAVAGNNEQFF.

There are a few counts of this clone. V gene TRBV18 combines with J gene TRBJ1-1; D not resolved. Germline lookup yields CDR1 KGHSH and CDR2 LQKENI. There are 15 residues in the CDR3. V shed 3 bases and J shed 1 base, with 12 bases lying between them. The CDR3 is CASSPAPLPNTEAFF. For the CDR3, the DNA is TGTGCCAGCTCACCGGCACCTCTTCCGAACACTGAAGCTTTCTTT.

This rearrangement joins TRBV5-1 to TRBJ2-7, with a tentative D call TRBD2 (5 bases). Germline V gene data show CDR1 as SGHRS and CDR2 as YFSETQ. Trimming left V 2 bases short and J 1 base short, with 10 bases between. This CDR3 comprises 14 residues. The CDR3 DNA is TGCGCCAGCAGCTTCGCAACGGGATCCTACGAGCAGTACTTC. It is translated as CASSFATGSYEQYF.

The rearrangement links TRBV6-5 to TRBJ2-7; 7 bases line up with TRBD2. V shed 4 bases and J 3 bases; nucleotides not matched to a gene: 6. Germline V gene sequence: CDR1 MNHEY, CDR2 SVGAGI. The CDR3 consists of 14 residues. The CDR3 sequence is CASSSSGRGYEQYF. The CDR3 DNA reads TGTGCCAGCAGTTCCTCAGGGAGGGGCTACGAGCAGTACTTC.

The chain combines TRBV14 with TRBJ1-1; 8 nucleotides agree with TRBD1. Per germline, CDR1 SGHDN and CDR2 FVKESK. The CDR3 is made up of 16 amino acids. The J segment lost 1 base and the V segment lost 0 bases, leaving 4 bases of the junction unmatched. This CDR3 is CASSQDDGQGNTEAFF. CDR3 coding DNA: TGTGCCAGCAGCCAAGACGATGGACAGGGGAACACTGAAGCTTTCTTT. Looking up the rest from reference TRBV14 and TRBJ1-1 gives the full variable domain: EAGVTQFPSHSVIEKGQTVTLRCDPISGHDNLYWYRRVMGKEIKFLLHFVKESKQDESGMPNNRFLAERTGGTYSTLKVQPAELEDSGVYFCASSQDDGQGNTEAFFGQGTRLTVV.

In nucleotides, the CDR3 is TGTGCCAGCAGCGCGGACAGGGCTCGACTAGCGGGAGATTTCTCCCACTACAATGAGCAGTTCTTC. The encoded protein is CASSADRARLAGDFSHYNEQFF. The V gene is TRBV9, the J gene TRBJ2-1; 12 positions agree with TRBD2. V gave up 3 bases and J gave up 3 bases; unmatched junction bases: 22. Germline V CDR1 and CDR2: SGDLS, YYNGEE. The length of the CDR3 is 22 residues. The whole variable domain, filled in from reference TRBV9 and TRBJ2-1, reads DSGVTQTPKHLITATGQRVTLRCSPRSGDLSVYWYQQSLDQGLQFLIQYYNGEERAKGNILERFSAQQFPDLHSELNLSSLELGDSALYFCASSADRARLAGDFSHYNEQFFGPGTRLTVL.

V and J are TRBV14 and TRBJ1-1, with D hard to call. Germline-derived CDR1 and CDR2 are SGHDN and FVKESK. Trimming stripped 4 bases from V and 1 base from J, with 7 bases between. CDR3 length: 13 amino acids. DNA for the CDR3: TGTGCCAGCAGCCGCAGGAGGAACACTGAAGCTTTCTTT. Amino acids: CASSRRRNTEAFF. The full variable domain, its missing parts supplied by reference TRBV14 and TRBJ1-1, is EAGVTQFPSHSVIEKGQTVTLRCDPISGHDNLYWYRRVMGKEIKFLLHFVKESKQDESGMPNNRFLAERTGGTYSTLKVQPAELEDSGVYFCASSRRRNTEAFFGQGTRLTVV.

This chain's CDR3 is CASSQGRASTGNTIYF. The CDR3 bases are TGTGCCAGCAGCCAAGGAAGGGCTTCCACTGGAAACACCATATATTTT. The chain joins TRBV4-2 to TRBJ1-3; D unresolved. Germline V gene data show CDR1 as LGHNA and CDR2 as YNFKEQ. The CDR3 totals 16 residues. The V end was cut by 1 base, the J end by 2 bases, with 12 bases between.

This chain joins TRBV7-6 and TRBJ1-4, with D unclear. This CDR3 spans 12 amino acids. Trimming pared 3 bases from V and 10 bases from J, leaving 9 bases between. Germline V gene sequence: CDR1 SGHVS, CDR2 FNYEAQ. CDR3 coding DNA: TGTGCCAGCAGCTTTCGGACGGGAAAACTGTTTTTT. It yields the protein CASSFRTGKLFF.

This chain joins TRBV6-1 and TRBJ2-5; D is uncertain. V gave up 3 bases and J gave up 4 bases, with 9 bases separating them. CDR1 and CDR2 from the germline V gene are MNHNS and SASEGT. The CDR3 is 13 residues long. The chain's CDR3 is CASSDVVGETQYF. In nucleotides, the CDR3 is TGTGCCAGCAGTGATGTAGTCGGAGAGACCCAGTACTTC.

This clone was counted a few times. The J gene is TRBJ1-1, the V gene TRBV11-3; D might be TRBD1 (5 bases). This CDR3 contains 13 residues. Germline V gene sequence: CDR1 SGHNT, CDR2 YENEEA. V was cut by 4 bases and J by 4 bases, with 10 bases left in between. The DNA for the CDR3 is TGTGCCAGCAGCTCCTTGAGGGGCACTGAAGCTTTCTTT. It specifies CASSSLRGTEAFF.

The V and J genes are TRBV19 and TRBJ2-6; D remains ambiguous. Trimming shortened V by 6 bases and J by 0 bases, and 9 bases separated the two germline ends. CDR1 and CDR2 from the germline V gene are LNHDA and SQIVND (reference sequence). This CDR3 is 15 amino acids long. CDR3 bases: TGTGCCAGTAGCCTCACAGTCTCTGGGGCCAACGTCCTGACTTTC. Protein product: CASSLTVSGANVLTF.

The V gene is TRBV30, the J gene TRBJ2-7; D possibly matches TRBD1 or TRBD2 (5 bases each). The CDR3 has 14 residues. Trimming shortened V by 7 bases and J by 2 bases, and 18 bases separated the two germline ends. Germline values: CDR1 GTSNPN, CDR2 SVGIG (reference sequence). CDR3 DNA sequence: TGTGCCTTCAGATCGGGGCAAATTGCCTACGAGCAGTACTTC. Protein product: CAFRSGQIAYEQYF.

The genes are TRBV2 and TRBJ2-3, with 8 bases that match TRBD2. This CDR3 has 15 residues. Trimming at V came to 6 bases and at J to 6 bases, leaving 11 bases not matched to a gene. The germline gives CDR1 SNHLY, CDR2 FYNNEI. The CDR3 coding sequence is TGTGCCAGCAGAGTGGGACTAGGAGGCTTGGATACGCAGTATTTT. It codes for CASRVGLGGLDTQYF.

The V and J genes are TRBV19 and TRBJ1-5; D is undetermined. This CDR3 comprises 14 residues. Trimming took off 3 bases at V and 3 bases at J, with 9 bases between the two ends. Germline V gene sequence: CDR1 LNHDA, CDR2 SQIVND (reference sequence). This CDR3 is CASSMVGNNQPQHF. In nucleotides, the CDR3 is TGTGCCAGTAGTATGGTCGGGAACAATCAGCCCCAGCATTTT.

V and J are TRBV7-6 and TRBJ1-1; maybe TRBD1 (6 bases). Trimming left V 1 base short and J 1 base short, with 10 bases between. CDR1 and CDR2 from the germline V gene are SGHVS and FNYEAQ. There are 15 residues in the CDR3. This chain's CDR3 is CASSLVRGRNTEAFF. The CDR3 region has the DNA TGTGCCAGCAGCTTAGTGAGGGGGAGGAACACTGAAGCTTTCTTT.